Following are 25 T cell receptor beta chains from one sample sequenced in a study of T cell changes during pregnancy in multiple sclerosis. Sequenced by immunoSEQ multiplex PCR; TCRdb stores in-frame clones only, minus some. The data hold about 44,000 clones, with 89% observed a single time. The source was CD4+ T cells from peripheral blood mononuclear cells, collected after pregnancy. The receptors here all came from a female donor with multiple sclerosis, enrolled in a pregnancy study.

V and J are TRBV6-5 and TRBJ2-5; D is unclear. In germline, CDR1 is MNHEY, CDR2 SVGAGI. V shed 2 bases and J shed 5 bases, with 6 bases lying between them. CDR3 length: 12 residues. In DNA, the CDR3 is TGTGCCAGCAGTTACGTACGGGAGACCCAGTACTTC. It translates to CASSYVRETQYF.

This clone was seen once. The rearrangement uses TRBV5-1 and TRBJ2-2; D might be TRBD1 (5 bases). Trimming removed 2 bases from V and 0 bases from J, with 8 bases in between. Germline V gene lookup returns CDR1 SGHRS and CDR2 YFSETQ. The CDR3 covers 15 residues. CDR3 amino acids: CASSFRDPNTGELFF. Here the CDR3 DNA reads TGCGCCAGCAGCTTCAGGGATCCGAACACCGGGGAGCTGTTTTTT. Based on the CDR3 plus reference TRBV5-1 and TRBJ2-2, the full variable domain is KAGVTQTPRYLIKTRGQQVTLSCSPISGHRSVSWYQQTPGQGLQFLFEYFSETQRNKGNFPGRFSGRQFSNSRSEMNVSTLELGDSALYLCASSFRDPNTGELFFGEGSRLTVL.

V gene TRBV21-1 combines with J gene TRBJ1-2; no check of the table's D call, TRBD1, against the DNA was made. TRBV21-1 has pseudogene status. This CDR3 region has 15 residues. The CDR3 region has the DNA TGTGCCAGCAGCAAACAGGGGTGGAGAAATTATGGCTACACCTTC. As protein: CASSKQGWRNYGYTF.

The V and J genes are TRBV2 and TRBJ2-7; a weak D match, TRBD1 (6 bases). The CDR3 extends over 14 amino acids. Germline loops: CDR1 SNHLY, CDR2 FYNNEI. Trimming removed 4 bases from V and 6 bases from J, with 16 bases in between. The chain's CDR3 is CASSGLGAGVEQYF. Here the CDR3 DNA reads TGTGCCAGCAGTGGGCTGGGGGCAGGGGTCGAGCAGTACTTC.

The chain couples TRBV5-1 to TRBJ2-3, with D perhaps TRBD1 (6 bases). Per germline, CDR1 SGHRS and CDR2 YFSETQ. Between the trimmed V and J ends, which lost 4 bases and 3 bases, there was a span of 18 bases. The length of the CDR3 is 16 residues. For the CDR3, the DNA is TGCGCCAGCAGCCAGGTACGAACAGGGCCTACAGATACGCAGTATTTT. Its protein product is CASSQVRTGPTDTQYF.

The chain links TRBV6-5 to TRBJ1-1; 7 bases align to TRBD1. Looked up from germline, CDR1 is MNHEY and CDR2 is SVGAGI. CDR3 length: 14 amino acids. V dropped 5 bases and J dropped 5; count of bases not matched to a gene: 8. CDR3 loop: CASSRGTARTEAFF. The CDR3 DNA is TGTGCCAGCAGTCGTGGGACAGCCCGGACTGAAGCTTTCTTT.

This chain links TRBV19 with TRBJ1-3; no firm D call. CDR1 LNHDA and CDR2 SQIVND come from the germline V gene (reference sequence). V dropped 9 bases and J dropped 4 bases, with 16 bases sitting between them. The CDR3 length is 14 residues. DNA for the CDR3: TGTGCCAGCGATACGGGGATGGTCGGAAACACCATATATTTT. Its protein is CASDTGMVGNTIYF.

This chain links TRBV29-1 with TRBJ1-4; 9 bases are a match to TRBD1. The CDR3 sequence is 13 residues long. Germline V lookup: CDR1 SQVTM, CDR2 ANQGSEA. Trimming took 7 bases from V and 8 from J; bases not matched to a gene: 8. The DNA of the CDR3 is TGCAGCGCCGCGGACAGGGGAAAAGAAAAACTGTTTTTT. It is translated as CSAADRGKEKLFF.

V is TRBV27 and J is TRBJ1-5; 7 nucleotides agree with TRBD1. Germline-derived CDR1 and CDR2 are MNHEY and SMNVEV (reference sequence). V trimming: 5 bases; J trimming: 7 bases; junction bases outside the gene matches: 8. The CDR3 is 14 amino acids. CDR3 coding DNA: TGTGCCAGCAGTGGACAGGTGGGAAAACAGCCCCAGCATTTT. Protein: CASSGQVGKQPQHF.

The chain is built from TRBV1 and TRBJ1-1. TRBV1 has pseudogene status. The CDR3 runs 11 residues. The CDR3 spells CTSSPHHCRFF. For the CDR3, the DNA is TGCACCAGCAGCCCTCACCACTGCCGTTTCTTT.

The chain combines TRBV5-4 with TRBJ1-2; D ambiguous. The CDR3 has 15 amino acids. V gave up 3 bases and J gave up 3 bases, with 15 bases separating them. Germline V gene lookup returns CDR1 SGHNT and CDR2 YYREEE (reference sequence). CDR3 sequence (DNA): TGTGCCAGCAGCTCCCCGAAGTGGGAGGACTATGGCTACACCTTC. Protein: CASSSPKWEDYGYTF.

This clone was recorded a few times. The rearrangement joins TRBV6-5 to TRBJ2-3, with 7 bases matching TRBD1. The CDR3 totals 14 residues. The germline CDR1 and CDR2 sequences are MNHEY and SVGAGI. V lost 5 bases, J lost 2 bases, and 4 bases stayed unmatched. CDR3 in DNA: TGTGCCAGCAGTAAACAGGGGACCACAGATACGCAGTATTTT. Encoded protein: CASSKQGTTDTQYF.

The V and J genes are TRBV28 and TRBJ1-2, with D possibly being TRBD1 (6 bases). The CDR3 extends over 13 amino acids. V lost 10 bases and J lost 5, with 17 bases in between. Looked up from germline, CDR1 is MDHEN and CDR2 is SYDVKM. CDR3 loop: CATQRGGGYGYTF. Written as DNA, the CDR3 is TGTGCCACCCAGAGGGGGGGTGGGTATGGCTACACCTTC.

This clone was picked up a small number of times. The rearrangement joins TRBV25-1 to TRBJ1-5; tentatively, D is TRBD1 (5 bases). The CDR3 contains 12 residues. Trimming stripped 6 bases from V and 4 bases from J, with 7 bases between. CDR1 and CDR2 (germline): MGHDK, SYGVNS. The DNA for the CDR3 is TGTGCCAGCAGGGGGGGAAATCAGCCCCAGCATTTT. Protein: CASRGGNQPQHF.

CDR3 region: CASSPRSFEQYF. For the CDR3, the DNA is TGTGCCAGCAGTCCGCGTTCTTTCGAGCAGTACTTC. This sequence joins TRBV28 and TRBJ2-7, with D unresolved. The ends were cut back, 5 bases at V and 6 bases at J, with 11 bases in the middle. This CDR3 contains 12 residues. CDR1 and CDR2 from the germline V gene are MDHEN and SYDVKM.

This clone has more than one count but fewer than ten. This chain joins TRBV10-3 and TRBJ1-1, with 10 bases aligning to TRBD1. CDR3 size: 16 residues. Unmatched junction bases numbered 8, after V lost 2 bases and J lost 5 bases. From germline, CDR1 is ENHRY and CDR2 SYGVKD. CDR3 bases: TGTGCCATCAGTGAGGCGGACAGGGGGGTTTGGACTGAAGCTTTCTTT. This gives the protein CAISEADRGVWTEAFF.

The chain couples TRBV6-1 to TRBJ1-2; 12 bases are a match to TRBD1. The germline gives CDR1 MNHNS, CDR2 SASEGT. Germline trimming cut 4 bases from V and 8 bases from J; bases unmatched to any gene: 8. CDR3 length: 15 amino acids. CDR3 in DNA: TGTGCCAGCAGTGGGCCGGGACAGGGGGCGGAGGGCTACACCTTC. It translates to CASSGPGQGAEGYTF.

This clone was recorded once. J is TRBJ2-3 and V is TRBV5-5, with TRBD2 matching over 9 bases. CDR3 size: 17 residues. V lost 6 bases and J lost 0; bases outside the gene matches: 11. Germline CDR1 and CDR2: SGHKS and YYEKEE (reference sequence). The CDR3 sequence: CASTLGSGGPSTDTQYF. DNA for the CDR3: TGTGCCAGCACTCTGGGTAGCGGGGGCCCTAGCACAGATACGCAGTATTTT. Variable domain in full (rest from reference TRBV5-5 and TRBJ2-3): DAGVTQSPTHLIKTRGQQVTLRCSPISGHKSVSWYQQVLGQGPQFIFQYYEKEERGRGNFPDRFSARQFPNYSSELNVNALLLGDSALYLCASTLGSGGPSTDTQYFGPGTRLTVL.

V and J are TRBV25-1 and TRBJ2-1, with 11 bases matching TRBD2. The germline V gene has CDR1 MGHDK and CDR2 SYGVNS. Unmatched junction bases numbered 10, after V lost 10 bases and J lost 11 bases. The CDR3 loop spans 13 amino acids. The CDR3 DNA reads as TGTGCCACCAAGGGACTAGCGGAAATCCAGCAGTTCTTC. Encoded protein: CATKGLAEIQQFF.

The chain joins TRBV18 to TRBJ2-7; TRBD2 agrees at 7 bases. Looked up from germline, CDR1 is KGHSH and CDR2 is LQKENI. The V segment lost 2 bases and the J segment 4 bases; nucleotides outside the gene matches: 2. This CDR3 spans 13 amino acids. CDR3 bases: TGTGCCAGCTCACCAGGGACTATGTACGAGCAGTACTTC. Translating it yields CASSPGTMYEQYF.

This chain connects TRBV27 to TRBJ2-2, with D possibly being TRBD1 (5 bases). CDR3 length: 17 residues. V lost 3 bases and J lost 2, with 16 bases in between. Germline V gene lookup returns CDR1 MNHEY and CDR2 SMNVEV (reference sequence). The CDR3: CASSFTPGDRNTGELFF. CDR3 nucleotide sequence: TGTGCCAGCAGTTTTACGCCTGGAGACAGAAACACCGGGGAGCTGTTTTTT.

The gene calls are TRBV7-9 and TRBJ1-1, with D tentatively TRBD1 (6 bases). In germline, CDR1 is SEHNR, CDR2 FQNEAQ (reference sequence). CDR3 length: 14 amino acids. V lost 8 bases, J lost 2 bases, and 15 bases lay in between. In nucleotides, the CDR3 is TGTGCCAGCTTGGGACAAGTCCAAAACACTGAAGCTTTCTTT. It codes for CASLGQVQNTEAFF.

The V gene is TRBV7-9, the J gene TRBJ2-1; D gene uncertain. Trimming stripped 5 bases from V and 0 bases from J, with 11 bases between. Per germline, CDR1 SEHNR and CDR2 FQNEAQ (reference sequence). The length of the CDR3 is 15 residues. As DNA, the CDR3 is TGTGCCAGCAGCCCAAGTTGGAGCTCCTACAATGAGCAGTTCTTC. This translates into CASSPSWSSYNEQFF.

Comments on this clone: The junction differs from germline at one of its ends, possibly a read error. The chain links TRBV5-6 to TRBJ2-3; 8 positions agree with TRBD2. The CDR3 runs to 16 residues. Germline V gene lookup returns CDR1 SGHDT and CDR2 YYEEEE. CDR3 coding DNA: TGTGCCAGCAGCTTGAATAGCGGGACGAGCAGAGATACGCAGTATTTT. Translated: CASSLNSGTSRDTQYF.

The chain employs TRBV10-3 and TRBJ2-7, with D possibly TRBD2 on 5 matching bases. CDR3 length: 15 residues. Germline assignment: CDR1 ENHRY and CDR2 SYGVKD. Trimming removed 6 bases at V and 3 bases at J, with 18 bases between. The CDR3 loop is CAIRARPDSNYEQYF. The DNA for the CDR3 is TGTGCCATCAGGGCTCGACCGGACTCGAACTACGAGCAGTACTTC.